This TCR beta chain was sequenced during a study of shared clonotypes between healthy human individuals. Findings of the study overall: Larger richness was generally estimated for naive than memory subsets.

Clones were sequenced by immunoSEQ multiplex PCR, and TCRdb holds only the in-frame ones, with some missing. This table has over a million clones, around three quarters appearing once. On this clone itself: Its antigen is still unknown.

V lost 3 bases, J lost 1 base, and 9 bases lay in between. The CDR3 runs to 14 residues. CDR1 KGHSH and CDR2 LQKENI come from the germline V gene. Sequenced input: memory CD4+ T cells from PBMCs. Subset: CD45RA-negative fraction. The receptor was derived from a young man in good health. Some clones in this sample may be carry-over from other donors' samples. The chain combines TRBV18 with TRBJ1-1, with D possibly being TRBD1 (5 bases). This CDR3 reads CASSPGGQNTEAFF. The CDR3 nucleotides are TGTGCCAGCTCACCCGGCGGACAGAACACTGAAGCTTTCTTT.